These T cell receptor beta chains were read from a single sample in a study of human T cells and chemical hapten exposure. TCRdb reanalysed the RACE reads using MiXCR and keeps one entry per CDR3 protein. The table has fewer than 300,000 distinct CDR3 sequences, just under 8% seen once. The sample here was whole blood, taken in connection with sensitization to the hapten diphenylcyclopropenone (DPC). These receptors came from a man aged 18 to 30 with alopecia areata. Some clones in this sample may be carry-over from other donors' samples. The CDR3 runs from the conserved cysteine through the conserved F or W. A D gene is named only where the DNA matches it firmly. Rows may omit the clone size; those that give it use once, few, many or a size class.

>.|TRBJ2-3|few|TRBV7-2
TGTGCCAGCAGCACAAGAACCCGCACAGATACGCAGTATTTT
CASSTRTRTDTQYF
>.|TRBJ1-1|many|TRBV5-1
TGCGCCAGCAGCCCGGACGGAAGTTACACTGAAGCTTTCTTT
CASSPDGSYTEAFF
>.|TRBJ2-3|.|TRBV7-9
TGTGCCAGCAGCTTACACTCTCGGGAGACAGATACGCAGTATTTT
CASSLHSRETDTQYF
>.|TRBJ1-6|.|TRBV21-1
TGTGCCAGCAGCAAAGCAACAGGGTGGTCACCCCTCCACTTT
CASSKATGWSPLHF
>.|TRBJ1-6|.|TRBV9
TGTGCCAGCAGCGGGACATCCTACTACTCCTATAATTCACCCCTCCACTTT
CASSGTSYYSYNSPLHF
>.|TRBJ1-3|few|TRBV6-6
TGTGCCAGCAGTTACTCTGCGGGAAACACCATATATTTT
CASSYSAGNTIYF
>.|TRBJ2-3|many|TRBV7-9
TGTGCCAGCAGTTGGAGAGGCTCCACAGATACGCAGTATTTT
CASSWRGSTDTQYF
>.|TRBJ1-5|many|TRBV7-9
TGTGCCAGCAGCAGTCAGGGGTCTGGCAATCAGCCCCAGCATTTT
CASSSQGSGNQPQHF
>.|TRBJ2-3|.|TRBV28
TGTGCCAGCAGTTTCTCACAGGCCAGCACAGATACGCAGTATTTT
CASSFSQASTDTQYF
>.|TRBJ1-3|many|TRBV29-1
TGCAGCGTTGAGGACATGAACACCATATATTTT
CSVEDMNTIYF
>.|TRBJ2-3|.|TRBV18
TGTGCCAGCTCACCGCCGGGGGTGGATACGCAGTATTTT
CASSPPGVDTQYF
>.|TRBJ2-6|many|TRBV5-1
TGCGCCAGCCTCCCCGACTCTGGGGCCAACGTCCTGACTTTC
CASLPDSGANVLTF
>.|TRBJ1-3|many|TRBV16
TGTGCCAGCAGCCAGTCCAGGGTGACTGGAAACACCATATATTTT
CASSQSRVTGNTIYF
>TRBD1|TRBJ2-3|.|TRBV3-1
TGTGCCAGCAGCCAGGGGACAGGGCCTTCCACAGATACGCAGTATTTT
CASSQGTGPSTDTQYF
>.|TRBJ2-7|many|TRBV4-2
TGTGCCAGCAGCCAAGTCTCCGGCAGGAGCTCCTACGAGCAGTACTTC
CASSQVSGRSSYEQYF
>.|TRBJ1-1|.|TRBV10-3
TGTGCCATCAGTGAGTACACTGAAGCTTTCTTT
CAISEYTEAFF
>TRBD2|TRBJ2-3|few|TRBV7-3
TGTGCCAGCAGCACTAGCGGGGGGGCCGCAGATACGCAGTATTTT
CASSTSGGAADTQYF
>TRBD1|TRBJ1-2|.|TRBV27
TGTGCCAGCAGTGGAGCAGGGGGCGAGGACTATGGCTACACCTTC
CASSGAGGEDYGYTF
>.|TRBJ1-3|few|TRBV5-1
TGCGCCAGCAGCTTGGATGGGGCAAGCTCTGGAAACACCATATATTTT
CASSLDGASSGNTIYF
>.|TRBJ1-2|.|TRBV2
TGTGCCAGCAGCCGGGCCAGGGGTCCTAACTATGGCTACACCTTC
CASSRARGPNYGYTF
>TRBD1|TRBJ1-5|few|TRBV27
TGTGCCAGCAGTACACAGGGGAGACAGCCCCAGCATTTT
CASSTQGRQPQHF
>.|TRBJ2-2|few|TRBV5-5
TGTGCCAGCAGCTTGGGGGCTAGCGCCGGGGAGCTGTTTTTT
CASSLGASAGELFF
>TRBD2|TRBJ2-5|.|TRBV12-3/TRBV12-4
TGTGCCAGCAGTTCCGGGACTAGCGTCGAAGAGACCCAGTACTTC
CASSSGTSVEETQYF
>TRBD2|TRBJ2-5|many|TRBV29-1
TGCAGCGTTGAGGGGACTAGCGGGGAAGAGACCCAGTACTTC
CSVEGTSGEETQYF
>.|TRBJ2-1|few|TRBV5-5
TGTGCCAGCAGCTTGGCGACCCACTCCTACAATGAGCAGTTCTTC
CASSLATHSYNEQFF
>.|TRBJ1-6|.|TRBV4-1
TGCGCCAGCAGCCAAAGCTCACAACATTCACCCCTCCACTTT
CASSQSSQHSPLHF
>TRBD1|TRBJ1-1|.|TRBV7-7
TGTGCCAGCAGCTTAAGCACAGGGGGAACTGAAGCTTTCTTT
CASSLSTGGTEAFF
>.|TRBJ1-4|.|TRBV20-1
TGCAGTGCTGCAGGGGCAAATGAAAAACTGTTTTTT
CSAAGANEKLFF